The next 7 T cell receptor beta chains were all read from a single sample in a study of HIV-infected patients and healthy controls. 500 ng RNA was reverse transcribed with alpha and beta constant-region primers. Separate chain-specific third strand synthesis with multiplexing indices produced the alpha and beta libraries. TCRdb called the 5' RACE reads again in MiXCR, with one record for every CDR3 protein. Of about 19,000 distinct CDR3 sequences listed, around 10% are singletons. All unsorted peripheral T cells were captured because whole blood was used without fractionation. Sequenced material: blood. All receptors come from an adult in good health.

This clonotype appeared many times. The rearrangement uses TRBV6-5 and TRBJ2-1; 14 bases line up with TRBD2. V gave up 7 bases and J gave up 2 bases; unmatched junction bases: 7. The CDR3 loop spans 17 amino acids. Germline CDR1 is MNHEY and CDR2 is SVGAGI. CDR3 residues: CASIPGTSGGPYNEQFF. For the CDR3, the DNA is TGTGCCAGCATACCCGGGACTAGCGGGGGACCCTACAATGAGCAGTTCTTC.

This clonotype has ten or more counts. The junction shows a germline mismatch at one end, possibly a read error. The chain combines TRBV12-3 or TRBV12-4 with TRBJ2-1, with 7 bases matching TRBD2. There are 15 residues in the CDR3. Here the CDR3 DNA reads TGTGCCAGCAGTTTAGCTAGCGGGTCCTTCAATGAGCAGTTCTTC. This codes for CASSLASGSFNEQFF.

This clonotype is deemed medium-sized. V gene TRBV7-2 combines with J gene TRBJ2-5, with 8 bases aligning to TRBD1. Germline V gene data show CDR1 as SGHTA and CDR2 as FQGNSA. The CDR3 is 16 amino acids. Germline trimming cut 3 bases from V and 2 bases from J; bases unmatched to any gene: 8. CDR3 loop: CASSFDRGSEQETQYF. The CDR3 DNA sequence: TGTGCCAGCAGCTTCGACAGGGGAAGTGAGCAAGAGACCCAGTACTTC.

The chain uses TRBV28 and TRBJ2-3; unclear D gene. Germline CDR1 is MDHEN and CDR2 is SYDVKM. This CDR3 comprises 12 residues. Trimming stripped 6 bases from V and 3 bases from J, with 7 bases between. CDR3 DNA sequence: TGTGCCAGCAGCAGAACTACAGATACGCAGTATTTT. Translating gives CASSRTTDTQYF.

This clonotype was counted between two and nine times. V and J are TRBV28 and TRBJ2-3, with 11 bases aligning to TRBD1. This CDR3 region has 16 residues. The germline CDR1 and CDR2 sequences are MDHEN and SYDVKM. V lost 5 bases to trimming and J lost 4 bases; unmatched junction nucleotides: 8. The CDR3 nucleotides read TGTGCCAGCAGTCTACAACCGGGACAGGGGGCAGATACGCAGTATTTT. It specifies CASSLQPGQGADTQYF.

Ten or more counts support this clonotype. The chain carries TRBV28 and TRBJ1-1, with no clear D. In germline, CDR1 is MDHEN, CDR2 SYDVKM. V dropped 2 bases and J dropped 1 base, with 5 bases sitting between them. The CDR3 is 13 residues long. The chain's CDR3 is CASSLEANTEAFF. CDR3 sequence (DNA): TGTGCCAGCAGTTTAGAGGCGAACACTGAAGCTTTCTTT.

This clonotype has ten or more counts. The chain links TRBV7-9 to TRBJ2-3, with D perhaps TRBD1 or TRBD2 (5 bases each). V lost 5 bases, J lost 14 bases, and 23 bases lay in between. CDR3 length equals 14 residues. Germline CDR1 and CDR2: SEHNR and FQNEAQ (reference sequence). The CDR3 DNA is TGTGCCAGCAGCCGATTAGGTGCCGGGACCGGACCGTATTTT. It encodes CASSRLGAGTGPYF.